This T cell receptor (beta chain) was profiled in a study of T-cell reconstitution after alpha-beta-depleted transplantation in children. Study-wide points: Newly made T cells mostly supplied T-cell counts and diversity one year after transplant.

The CDR3 length is 15 residues. Trimming cost V 1 base and J 3 bases, with 9 bases left between them. From germline, CDR1 is KGHSH and CDR2 LQKENI. Unique molecular identifiers were built into the TCRbeta library. In TCRdb, the PCR reads were re-called with MiXCR into one record per CDR3 protein. The sample lists fewer than 250,000 distinct CDR3 sequences, about 15% occurring once. Comment on this clonotype: Its target is unknown.

The receptor comes from a male patient between 2 and 9 years old who had a stem cell transplant for acute lymphoblastic leukemia, so the T cells may come from the graft donor. This sequence joins TRBV18 and TRBJ2-2; perhaps D is TRBD1 or TRBD2 (6 bases each). Source: PBMCs, mostly from graft donor cells, taken 360 days after TCRalphabeta/CD19-depleted stem cell transplant. The CDR3 nucleotides read TGTGCCAGCTCACCACAGGGGGAGGACACCGGGGAGCTGTTTTTT. Protein: CASSPQGEDTGELFF. The entire variable domain, with the rest obtained from reference TRBV18 and TRBJ2-2, is as follows: NAGVMQNPRHLVRRRGQEARLRCSPMKGHSHVYWYRQLPEEGLKFMVYLQKENIIDESGMPKERFSAEFPKEGPSILRIQQVVRGDSAAYFCASSPQGEDTGELFFGEGSRLTVL.